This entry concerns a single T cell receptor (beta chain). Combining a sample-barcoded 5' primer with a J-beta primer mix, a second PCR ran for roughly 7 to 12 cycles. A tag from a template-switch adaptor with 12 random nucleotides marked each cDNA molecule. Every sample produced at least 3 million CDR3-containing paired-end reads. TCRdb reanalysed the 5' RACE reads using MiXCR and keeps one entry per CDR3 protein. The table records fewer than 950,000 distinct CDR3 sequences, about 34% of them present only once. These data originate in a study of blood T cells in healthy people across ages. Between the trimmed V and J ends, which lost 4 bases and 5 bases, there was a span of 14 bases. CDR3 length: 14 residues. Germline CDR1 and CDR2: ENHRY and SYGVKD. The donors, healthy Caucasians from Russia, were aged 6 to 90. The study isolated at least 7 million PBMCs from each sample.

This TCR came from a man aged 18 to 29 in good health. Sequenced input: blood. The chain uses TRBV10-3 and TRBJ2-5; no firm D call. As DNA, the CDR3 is TGTGCCATCAGTGGCGAGGCAATGGGGGAGACCCAGTACTTC. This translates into CAISGEAMGETQYF.